Presented here are 8 T cell receptor beta chains from one specimen sequenced in a study of OX40 agonist ivuxolimab in advanced cancers. Assay used: immunoSEQ multiplex PCR; TCRdb lists only in-frame clones, some missing. The table records roughly 46,000 clones, roughly 88% of them present only once. The sequences come from CD4+ or CD8+ T cells sorted from blood, collected in a trial of the OX40 agonist ivuxolimab. These receptors originate from an adult with an advanced solid tumor such as melanoma, head and neck, liver or kidney cancer.

The chain employs TRBV14 and TRBJ1-1; D is possibly TRBD1 (5 bases). Trimming cost V 2 bases and J 8 bases, with 12 bases left between them. The germline V gene encodes CDR1 SGHDN and CDR2 FVKESK. The CDR3 length is 13 residues. The CDR3: CASSQRGRLEAFF. The CDR3 nucleotides are TGTGCCAGCAGCCAAAGGGGCCGATTAGAAGCTTTCTTT.

J is TRBJ2-2 and V is TRBV29-1; 7 nucleotides align to TRBD1. The germline V gene has CDR1 SQVTM and CDR2 ANQGSEA. The trim removed 5 bases at V and 2 bases at J, leaving 5 bases unmatched. This CDR3 is built from 14 residues. The DNA of the CDR3 is TGCAGCGTTCTGACAGGGTTAAACACCGGGGAGCTGTTTTTT. Its translation: CSVLTGLNTGELFF.

As regards this clone: Mismatch with germline at one junction end may stem from a read error. The V and J genes are TRBV9 and TRBJ2-7; possibly TRBD2 for D (5 bases). This CDR3 is 11 amino acids long. Looked up from germline, CDR1 is SGDLS and CDR2 is YYNGEE. The CDR3 coding sequence is TGTGCCAGGACCGCCTCCGGTGGGAGTAAGTTC. Protein: CARTASGGSKF.

Only one count was recorded for this clone. V gene TRBV4-3 combines with J gene TRBJ1-5, with a weak D call TRBD1 (6 bases). CDR3 length: 17 residues. CDR1 LGHNA and CDR2 YSLEER come from the germline V gene. Trimming took 0 bases from V and 9 from J, leaving 21 bases between them. In DNA, the CDR3 is TGCGCCAGCAGCCAAGATCGGACAGCGAACACCCATTTGCCCCAGCATTTT. Its translation is CASSQDRTANTHLPQHF.

The rearrangement joins TRBV15 to TRBJ1-2; weak D call: TRBD1 (6 bases). Trimming pared 0 bases from V and 4 bases from J, leaving 15 bases between. Germline-derived CDR1 and CDR2 are LNHNV and YYDKDF (reference sequence). The CDR3 runs 16 residues. The CDR3 nucleotides are TGTGCCACCAGCAGAGATCGGGGGCCCGGTAGCTATGGCTACACCTTC. It translates to CATSRDRGPGSYGYTF.

The rearrangement links TRBV4-3 to TRBJ2-7, with a tentative D call TRBD1 (8 bases). This CDR3 region has 15 residues. Germline V gene sequence: CDR1 LGHNA, CDR2 YSLEER. V was trimmed by 3 bases and J by 3 bases, leaving 15 bases between them. The CDR3: CASSHQTGEGYEQYF. DNA of the CDR3: TGCGCCAGCAGCCACCAGACAGGGGAGGGCTACGAGCAGTACTTC.

V and J are TRBV18 and TRBJ2-7; D ambiguous. This CDR3 has 16 residues. Germline CDR1 KGHSH, CDR2 LQKENI. Trimming removed 0 bases from V and 7 bases from J, with 19 bases in between. This chain's CDR3 is CASSPPSETPWREQYF. The CDR3 DNA is TGTGCCAGCTCACCACCTTCAGAGACCCCTTGGCGGGAGCAGTACTTC.

The rearrangement uses TRBV25-1 and TRBJ2-1; perhaps D is TRBD1 or TRBD2 (5 bases each). Between the trimmed V and J ends, which lost 8 bases and 2 bases, there was a span of 10 bases. The CDR3 has 13 residues. Germline CDR1 is MGHDK and CDR2 is SYGVNS. The chain's CDR3 is CASSGTAYNEQFF. The CDR3 coding sequence is TGTGCCAGCTCCGGGACGGCCTACAATGAGCAGTTCTTC.